This T cell receptor (beta chain) derives from a study of blood T cells in healthy people across ages. Looked up from germline, CDR1 is DFQATT and CDR2 is SNEGSKA (reference sequence). CDR3 length: 18 amino acids. With V trimmed by 0 bases and J by 6 bases, 15 bases remained unmatched. The authors ran a second PCR of roughly 7 to 11 cycles using a sample-barcoded 5' primer and a J-beta primer mix. A template-switch adaptor containing 12 random nucleotides labeled each cDNA molecule. TCRdb reprocessed the 5' RACE reads via MiXCR and lists one record per CDR3 protein. Of 650,000 to 1,000,000 distinct CDR3 sequences listed, 36% are singletons.

The chain couples TRBV20-1 to TRBJ1-5, with 9 nucleotides matching TRBD1. Source material: blood. The TCR comes from a man aged 18 to 35 in good health. Here the CDR3 reads CSARDPILTGGRGQPQHF. The CDR3 nucleotides are TGCAGTGCTAGAGATCCAATTTTGACAGGGGGGAGAGGTCAGCCCCAGCATTTT.